This T cell receptor beta chain was recovered during a study of control samples from healthy donors and cancer patients. This clone has only a few counts. Other nucleotide sequences from this sample produce the same CDR3. The method was immunoSEQ multiplex PCR; TCRdb's version includes in-frame clones alone and lacks a portion of them. The sample holds roughly 120,000 clones, 85% to 95% seen once. Looked up from germline, CDR1 is SGHRS and CDR2 is YFSETQ. V was clipped by 0 bases and J by 7 bases, with 10 bases between them. This CDR3 is built from 13 residues. Sequencing was done on a sample of blood. V is TRBV5-1 and J is TRBJ1-2; tentatively, D is TRBD1 (5 bases). The TCR comes from a man aged 25-45 years in good health. This CDR3 is CASSLDGGSGYTF. For the CDR3, the DNA is TGCGCCAGCAGCTTGGACGGGGGTTCTGGCTACACCTTC.